This T cell receptor beta chain was recorded in a study of shared clonotypes between healthy human individuals (dated by TCRdb to 2020 to 2022). Background on the whole study: The cohort comprised a couple of women and a few men aged 18 to 49 years. For each donor, three plates each were used for CD4 naive and CD4 memory, two plates were used for CD8 naive, and one plate was used for CD8 memory. Between about 0.8 and 9 billion PBMCs per donor were obtained by leukapheresis. To estimate repertoire size and how much clonotypes are shared between individuals, the study performed deep sequencing of blood TCR repertoires from five healthy adults. To increase sequencing depth and limit assay-specific biases, different laboratories used diverse techniques to prepare libraries and sequence TCR repertoires. Overall study outcomes, separate from this receptor: Because the study included only a small number of donors, the genetic and exposure-history diversity represented was limited. Compared with non-shared clonotypes, the clonotypes found in all four sorted-subset donors had higher generation probabilities. Based on pairwise subsampling, the degree of clonotype sharing among donors was expected to be affected by sequencing depth. When several donors were compared, the shared fraction of clonotypes was about 5.4% for naive CD4, 3.5% to 4% for naive CD8, 2.3% for memory CD4, and less than 0.45% for memory CD8. Sampling was restricted to blood, and TCR repertoires in tissue are likely to differ from TCR repertoires in blood. Naive subsets generally had larger estimated clonotype richness than memory subsets. Incomplete sequencing was indicated by rarefaction of sorted-subset datasets, despite the large sequencing depth.

CD8 naive samples were obtained by positive selection for CCR7 among CD45RO-negative cells, yielding a CD45RA+CCR7+ population from which TemRA cells were excluded. Donors were healthy HIV-negative adults with no recently reported acute infections or vaccinations. Every donor was a Caucasian adult living in Nashville, Tennessee, USA. After blood collection by leukapheresis, PBMCs were isolated using Ficoll-Histopaque density gradient centrifugation and then cryopreserved in the vapor phase of liquid nitrogen. Purity and quantity of every magnetically sorted T cell population were checked by analytical flow cytometry. Each sorted fraction had its genomic DNA isolated and then quantified by UV absorbance on a Nanodrop 2000c. Using the deep immunoSEQ assay, multiplex PCR amplified TCR CDR3 regions from genomic DNA. Genomic DNA extracted from each cell subset was distributed evenly over all wells of several immunoSEQ 96-well plates, and each plate served as one replicate. Each replicate PCR for sorted subsets received about 180 ng genomic DNA, equal to tens of thousands of T cell genomes. Purified libraries were measured with a Qubit 3.0 fluorometer, size-checked on a Bioanalyzer 2100, and measured again with the KAPA Library Quantification kit. Each immunoSEQ 96-well plate was sequenced on its own single-read 150-cycle Illumina NextSeq 550 flow cell. The study's processing was this. Because the immunoSEQ output included only junctional sequences and no quality scores, the filtering could not be the same as the filtering used for full-length reads. To assign V/J genes and CDR3, sequences were annotated using PyIR, a Python wrapper for IgBLAST v1.9, with IMGT germline references. Any read was removed if the V/J assignment was weak (E-value above 1e-6), the CDR3 was missing, or the read contained stop codons, out-of-frame junctions, or ambiguous translated residues. V3J clonotypes were defined by identical inferred V gene, J gene, and CDR3 amino acid sequence. The percentage overlap between two repertoires was calculated by dividing the number of shared unique clonotypes by the size of the smaller repertoire. Richness of each repertoire was evaluated using RTK rarefaction, the Chao1 estimator, and Recon v2.1 estimates of unobserved clonotypes. OLGA was used to compute generation probabilities for all TCRbeta clonotypes that the gDNA method yielded from a few donors. TCRdb provides this immuneACCESS table in a form limited to in-frame rearrangements. Some clones are lacking; in checked studies, under half of them reflect an unresolved V gene, and why the rest are absent is not known. D and trimming come from the DNA, and the V and J calls and clone size come from that table. Across this sample there are about 2.1 million clones, with 85% to 95% seen only once. The leading ten clones occupy more than 1.5% of the sample.

In regard to this clone: It lacks a known antigen. Base quality data are lacking; no much larger clone is found one base away.

V is reduced by 4 bases and J by 1 base, leaving a spacing of 4 bases between them. Per the germline V gene, SQVTM is the CDR1 and ANQGSEA is the CDR2. The CDR3, from cysteine to phenylalanine, totals 12 residues. Only CDR3 DNA remains: 36 bases, in frame from the first base. The rearrangement combines TRBV29-1 with TRBJ2-2, with the D gene uncertain. Sequenced: naive CD8+ T cells from PBMCs. The cell subset or site label here, explained by the study, means: CD45RA+CCR7+. This TCR derives from a man in his late teens or twenties in good health. Some clones in this sample may be carry-over from other donors' samples. The bases are TGCAGCGTTGCCATGAACACCGGGGAGCTGTTTTTT. The resulting protein is CSVAMNTGELFF.